The text below deals with one T cell receptor beta chain. Antigen specificity is unknown. This sample stems from a study of cytomegalovirus exposure and HLA in healthy donors. Study-level results: Common viral pathogens seemed, in a later analysis, to connect with several of the most significant clusters. An analysis was carried out later, and it reportedly showed fewer N-insertions in an Asian-associated ancestry cluster than the approximately 610-donor mean.

Amplification used 60 Vbeta primers and 13 Jbeta primers. Original processing methods: Approximately 9.9 million of 70 million to 80 million unique TCR beta chains were shared, per a later count. Using immunoSEQ multiplex PCR, the repertoire was profiled, and TCRdb retains in-frame clones only, with some absent. V and J calls plus clone size are reproduced from that table; the DNA served to infer D and trimming. The sample consists of fewer than 200,000 clones, 60% to 85% of them appearing once. The donors (healthy individuals) were bone marrow donors. Losses at the gene ends were 4 bases for V and 4 bases for J; bases not matched to a gene: 16. CDR3 length: 19 amino acids. CDR1 is SGHAT, CDR2 FQNNGV, per germline.

This TCR came from a woman aged 45-65 years in good health and CMV-seropositive. This chain links TRBV11-2 with TRBJ1-3, with 10 positions matching TRBD1. The sequencing input was PBMCs. The CDR3 DNA follows: TGTGCCAGCAGCTCCCCAATAATTGTCGACAGGGGGCGAGGAAACACCATATATTTT. This encodes CASSSPIIVDRGRGNTIYF.